Presented here are 31 T cell receptor beta chains from one specimen sequenced in a study of CD8+ T cells in alopecia areata. Sequencing used cDNA as its template, made by extracting RNA and reverse transcribing it. TCRdb's table, derived via immunoSEQ multiplex PCR, lists solely in-frame clones and lacks some. The sample has about 220,000 clones, 50% to 60% seen once. The treatment: oral pan-JAK inhibitor, 5-10 mg twice daily. The sequenced sample was CD4+ T cells sorted from blood, obtained at week 4, from a patient treated with tofacitinib. These receptors were collected from a human donor with alopecia areata.

This clone has a count of ten or more. The chain joins TRBV27 to TRBJ2-7; D might be TRBD1 (5 bases). The germline V gene has CDR1 MNHEY and CDR2 SMNVEV (reference sequence). The V end lost 3 bases, the J end lost 1 base, and 13 bases lay between the germline ends. The CDR3 runs to 15 residues. The CDR3 DNA reads TGTGCCAGCAGTTTGGGTGGCAGGGCATCCTACGAGCAGTACTTC. This encodes CASSLGGRASYEQYF.

V usage is TRBV29-1 and J usage is TRBJ1-5, with 7 bases aligning to TRBD1. Germline V gene sequence: CDR1 SQVTM, CDR2 ANQGSEA. After removal of 6 bases from V and 4 bases from J, the junction contained 15 bases not matched to a gene. CDR3 length: 16 residues. The CDR3: CSVGGTGDRINQPQHF. In nucleotides, the CDR3 is TGCAGCGTGGGGGGAACAGGGGACAGAATTAATCAGCCCCAGCATTTT.

The chain is built from TRBV7-7 and TRBJ2-7; D is unclear. V lost 10 bases, J lost 4 bases, and 11 bases lay in between. The CDR3 extends over 11 amino acids. Germline V CDR1 and CDR2: SSHAT, FNYEAQ (reference sequence). The CDR3 here is CATPDAYEQYF. The CDR3 DNA reads as TGTGCCACCCCTGACGCGTACGAGCAGTACTTC.

CDR3 DNA sequence: TGCGCCAGCAGCCCCCATGACAGGGATGATGGCTACACCTTC. This codes for CASSPHDRDDGYTF. This chain joins TRBV4-3 and TRBJ1-2; 7 bases map to TRBD1. CDR3 length: 14 amino acids. The trim removed 4 bases at V and 6 bases at J, leaving 8 bases unmatched. Per germline, CDR1 LGHNA and CDR2 YSLEER.

This chain uses TRBV6-6 with TRBJ2-1; D possibly corresponds to TRBD2 (5 bases). Between the trimmed V and J ends, which lost 2 bases and 5 bases, there was a span of 13 bases. The CDR3 extends over 15 amino acids. Germline CDR1 MNHNY, CDR2 SVGAGI (reference sequence). CDR3 nucleotides: TGTGCCAGCAGTTACCCCATAGGGAGTAACAATGAGCAGTTCTTC. Its translation: CASSYPIGSNNEQFF.

This clone showed up just a few times. The chain has TRBV9 and TRBJ2-1; 7 bases line up with TRBD1. The V gene end was trimmed by 5 bases and the J gene end by 5 bases; junction bases not matched to a gene: 10. Germline loops: CDR1 SGDLS, CDR2 YYNGEE. The CDR3 length is 15 residues. The CDR3 region has the DNA TGTGCCAGCAGGGAAGAAGGGGGCTTAAACAATGAGCAGTTCTTC. This codes for CASREEGGLNNEQFF.

V is TRBV9 and J is TRBJ1-4; D remains ambiguous. Germline V gene data show CDR1 as SGDLS and CDR2 as YYNGEE. The V and J ends lost 4 bases and 6 bases respectively, with 16 bases between them. The CDR3 extends over 15 amino acids. CDR3 nucleotide sequence: TGTGCCAGCAGCCCCCGCCACAGCCCCGATGAAAAACTGTTTTTT. The encoded protein is CASSPRHSPDEKLFF. The entire variable domain, with the rest obtained from reference TRBV9 and TRBJ1-4, is as follows: DSGVTQTPKHLITATGQRVTLRCSPRSGDLSVYWYQQSLDQGLQFLIQYYNGEERAKGNILERFSAQQFPDLHSELNLSSLELGDSALYFCASSPRHSPDEKLFFGSGTQLSVL.

The chain carries TRBV29-1 and TRBJ2-1; no clear D. Trimming pared 7 bases from V and 12 bases from J, leaving 13 bases between. Germline assignment: CDR1 SQVTM and CDR2 ANQGSEA. This CDR3 contains 10 residues. CDR3 coding DNA: TGCAGCGCCTGGGTCGAGAGGCAGTTCTTC. Protein: CSAWVERQFF.

CDR3 protein: CASSQLPGGKGEPQHF. CDR3 DNA: TGCGCCAGCAGCCAACTTCCCGGCGGGAAAGGAGAGCCCCAGCATTTT. This chain joins TRBV4-1 and TRBJ1-5; no definite D call. Germline CDR1 and CDR2: MGHRA and YSYEKL. V shed 2 bases and J shed 8 bases, with 19 bases lying between them. The CDR3 has 16 amino acids.

A word on this clone: The junction differs from germline at one of its ends, possibly a read error. This chain connects TRBV5-1 to TRBJ1-2, with TRBD1 as a possible D gene (6 bases). The germline gives CDR1 SGHRS, CDR2 YFSETQ. This CDR3 has 13 residues. CDR3 residues: CASSHGQRDGHTF. CDR3 DNA sequence: TGCGCCAGCAGTCACGGACAGAGAGATGGCCACACCTTC.

The rearrangement links TRBV27 to TRBJ2-2; D is perhaps TRBD1 (6 bases). V was pared by 5 bases and J by 1 base, with 11 bases between. There are 15 residues in the CDR3. CDR1 and CDR2 (germline): MNHEY, SMNVEV (reference sequence). In DNA form, the CDR3 reads TGTGCCAGCAGTAACAGGGCCTGGAACACCGGGGAGCTGTTTTTT. It translates to CASSNRAWNTGELFF.

This chain connects TRBV30 to TRBJ1-6; 7 nucleotides agree with TRBD1. This CDR3 is built from 15 residues. V gave up 3 bases and J gave up 0 bases; unmatched junction bases: 2. CDR1 GTSNPN and CDR2 SVGIG come from the germline V gene (reference sequence). CDR3 in amino acids: CAWRTGSSYNSPLHF. CDR3 bases: TGTGCCTGGAGGACAGGGAGCTCCTATAATTCACCCCTCCACTTT.

This clone was detected only a few times. At the DNA level, this CDR3 is encoded by other sequences in the same sample as well. This chain connects TRBV13 to TRBJ2-5; D call uncertain. There are 11 residues in the CDR3. The germline V gene has CDR1 PRHDT and CDR2 FYEKMQ (reference sequence). Trimming pared 3 bases from V and 5 bases from J, leaving 4 bases between. The CDR3 DNA follows: TGTGCCAGCAGCTTGGCGGAGACCCAGTACTTC. Amino acid sequence: CASSLAETQYF.

The count of this clone is one. This chain connects TRBV29-1 to TRBJ2-1; TRBD1 aligns across 7 bases. After removal of 6 bases from V and 7 bases from J, the junction contained 3 bases not matched to a gene. The V gene's germline CDR1 is SQVTM and CDR2 ANQGSEA. The CDR3 is made up of 11 amino acids. The CDR3 DNA follows: TGCAGCGTCACAGGGGTAAATGAGCAGTTCTTC. It encodes CSVTGVNEQFF.

The chain carries TRBV29-1 and TRBJ2-7, with TRBD2 matching over 10 bases. The CDR3 length is 17 residues. Germline values: CDR1 SQVTM, CDR2 ANQGSEA. V shed 4 bases, J shed 5 bases, and the junction held 17 bases outside the gene matches. The CDR3 nucleotides are TGCAGCGTTGTCAGTCTAGCGGGGGCAAAGAGGACTAACGAGCAGTACTTC. This codes for CSVVSLAGAKRTNEQYF.

The V and J genes are TRBV5-6 and TRBJ2-7; D may be TRBD1 or TRBD2 (5 bases each). CDR1 is SGHDT, CDR2 YYEEEE, per germline. Trimming left V 4 bases short and J 4 bases short, with 15 bases between. The CDR3 consists of 14 residues. The CDR3: CASSPGPTPYEQYF. In nucleotides, the CDR3 is TGTGCCAGCAGCCCGGGACCGACCCCTTACGAGCAGTACTTC.

This clone appeared many times. The V call is TRBV5-1, the J call TRBJ2-5; D is ambiguous. Between the trimmed V and J ends, which lost 1 base and 0 bases, there was a span of 7 bases. The CDR3 is 14 residues long. The germline gives CDR1 SGHRS, CDR2 YFSETQ. The CDR3: CASSLNKYQETQYF. The CDR3 DNA reads as TGCGCCAGCAGCTTGAATAAGTACCAAGAGACCCAGTACTTC.

This clone has a handful of counts. This sequence joins TRBV6-6 and TRBJ1-6, with D uncertain. Between the trimmed V and J ends, which lost 2 bases and 9 bases, there was a span of 8 bases. This CDR3 comprises 13 residues. The germline V gene encodes CDR1 MNHNY and CDR2 SVGAGI (reference sequence). CDR3 region: CASSYRVASPLHF. CDR3 DNA sequence: TGTGCCAGCAGTTACAGGGTTGCTTCACCCCTCCACTTT.

A few counts support this clone. The rearrangement joins TRBV10-3 to TRBJ2-4, with TRBD2 matching 7 bases. V dropped 6 bases and J dropped 7; count of bases not matched to a gene: 15. Germline assignment: CDR1 ENHRY and CDR2 SYGVKD. The CDR3 extends over 16 amino acids. CDR3 region: CAISSERDRLGNIQYF. The CDR3 nucleotides read TGTGCCATCAGCTCCGAGCGGGACCGACTTGGGAACATTCAGTACTTC.

The V and J genes are TRBV7-2 and TRBJ1-1; D might be TRBD1 (5 bases). Germline V lookup: CDR1 SGHTA, CDR2 FQGNSA. This CDR3 spans 14 amino acids. Trimming removed 1 base at V and 1 base at J, with 7 bases between. DNA for the CDR3: TGTGCCAGCAGCTTAGTAGGGACGAACACTGAAGCTTTCTTT. This encodes CASSLVGTNTEAFF.

This clone has only a few counts. The genes are TRBV19 and TRBJ2-2; D remains unclear. Trimming shortened V by 1 base and J by 4 bases, and 7 bases separated the two germline ends. This CDR3 contains 14 residues. Germline CDR1 and CDR2: LNHDA and SQIVND (reference sequence). DNA of the CDR3: TGTGCCAGTAGTATAGTAACCAGCACCGGGGAGCTGTTTTTT. It specifies CASSIVTSTGELFF. The variable domain in full, completed from reference TRBV19 and TRBJ2-2, reads DGGITQSPKYLFRKEGQNVTLSCEQNLNHDAMYWYRQDPGQGLRLIYYSQIVNDFQKGDIAEGYSVSREKKESFPLTVTSAQKNPTAFYLCASSIVTSTGELFFGEGSRLTVL.

This clone was detected ten times or more. V is TRBV7-2 and J is TRBJ1-1; D is uncertain. V shed 3 bases and J shed 6 bases, with 8 bases lying between them. The CDR3 runs 12 residues. Per the germline V gene, CDR1 is SGHTA and CDR2 is FQGNSA. The CDR3 here is CASSLPGAEAFF. The DNA of the CDR3 is TGTGCCAGCAGCTTGCCGGGAGCTGAAGCTTTCTTT.

This chain joins TRBV7-2 and TRBJ1-5; D gene unclear. The CDR3 totals 15 residues. Germline lookup yields CDR1 SGHTA and CDR2 FQGNSA. V was trimmed by 1 base and J by 6 bases, leaving 13 bases between them. The CDR3 DNA reads as TGTGCCAGCAGCTTAGGGGGATTGGAGAGTCAGCCCCAGCATTTT. As protein: CASSLGGLESQPQHF.

The chain has TRBV20-1 and TRBJ1-2; D gene unclear. CDR1 and CDR2 from the germline V gene are DFQATT and SNEGSKA (reference sequence). V lost 6 bases, J lost 8 bases, and 10 bases lay in between. This CDR3 spans 10 amino acids. CDR3 sequence reads: CSANLQGYTF. CDR3 coding DNA: TGCAGTGCAAATCTACAGGGCTACACCTTC.

The chain carries TRBV7-9 and TRBJ2-3, with D possibly being TRBD1 (7 bases). Germline assignment: CDR1 SEHNR and CDR2 FQNEAQ (reference sequence). Trimming left V 6 bases short and J 2 bases short, with 21 bases between. This CDR3 is built from 17 residues. The CDR3 DNA sequence: TGTGCCAGCAGGACTCTTGCGGGACAGACCTTCACAGATACGCAGTATTTT. Protein product: CASRTLAGQTFTDTQYF.

This sequence joins TRBV29-1 and TRBJ2-5; 8 bases fit TRBD2. Losses at the gene ends were 6 bases for V and 2 bases for J; bases not matched to a gene: 11. The CDR3 is 15 residues long. The germline V gene encodes CDR1 SQVTM and CDR2 ANQGSEA. CDR3 sequence (DNA): TGCAGCGTCTCCGGCCGGGGGGGCGGTCAAGAGACCCAGTACTTC. Protein product: CSVSGRGGGQETQYF.

The chain couples TRBV29-1 to TRBJ2-7; D gene unclear. Germline lookup yields CDR1 SQVTM and CDR2 ANQGSEA. V was clipped by 6 bases and J by 3 bases, with 12 bases between them. The CDR3 is 12 amino acids. The CDR3 DNA follows: TGCAGCGTCCTAAGGGATGGCTACGAGCAGTACTTC. This encodes CSVLRDGYEQYF.

This rearrangement joins TRBV2 to TRBJ1-3, with D possibly being TRBD1 (6 bases). This CDR3 region has 16 residues. Trimming took 0 bases from V and 0 from J, leaving 9 bases between them. Germline CDR1 is SNHLY and CDR2 is FYNNEI. Here the CDR3 reads CASSEAGASSGNTIYF. The CDR3 DNA reads TGTGCCAGCAGTGAAGCGGGGGCGTCCTCTGGAAACACCATATATTTT.

This clone was counted between two and nine times. The chain is built from TRBV5-1 and TRBJ2-2; a possible D gene is TRBD1 (6 bases). Trimming shortened V by 5 bases and J by 0 bases, and 11 bases separated the two germline ends. In germline, CDR1 is SGHRS, CDR2 YFSETQ. CDR3 length equals 15 residues. The CDR3 protein is CASSKDSSNTGELFF. CDR3 DNA sequence: TGCGCCAGCAGTAAGGACAGCTCGAACACCGGGGAGCTGTTTTTT. Full variable domain (rest looked up from reference TRBV5-1 and TRBJ2-2): KAGVTQTPRYLIKTRGQQVTLSCSPISGHRSVSWYQQTPGQGLQFLFEYFSETQRNKGNFPGRFSGRQFSNSRSEMNVSTLELGDSALYLCASSKDSSNTGELFFGEGSRLTVL.

The V gene is TRBV5-1, the J gene TRBJ2-3; D call uncertain. V gave up 3 bases and J gave up 5 bases, with 13 bases separating them. Germline-derived CDR1 and CDR2 are SGHRS and YFSETQ. The CDR3 loop spans 14 amino acids. The CDR3 DNA follows: TGCGCCAGCAGCTCATCCCTGACTGGAGATACGCAGTATTTT. Translating gives CASSSSLTGDTQYF. The whole variable domain, remainder taken from reference TRBV5-1 and TRBJ2-3, is KAGVTQTPRYLIKTRGQQVTLSCSPISGHRSVSWYQQTPGQGLQFLFEYFSETQRNKGNFPGRFSGRQFSNSRSEMNVSTLELGDSALYLCASSSSLTGDTQYFGPGTRLTVL.

This chain joins TRBV5-6 and TRBJ1-6; 7 nucleotides align to TRBD1. From germline, CDR1 is SGHDT and CDR2 YYEEEE. V lost 4 bases and J lost 5; bases outside the gene matches: 12. The CDR3 is 17 amino acids. For the CDR3, the DNA is TGTGCCAGCAGCAACAGGGGATCTCGGGGAGATAATTCACCCCTCCACTTT. It encodes CASSNRGSRGDNSPLHF.